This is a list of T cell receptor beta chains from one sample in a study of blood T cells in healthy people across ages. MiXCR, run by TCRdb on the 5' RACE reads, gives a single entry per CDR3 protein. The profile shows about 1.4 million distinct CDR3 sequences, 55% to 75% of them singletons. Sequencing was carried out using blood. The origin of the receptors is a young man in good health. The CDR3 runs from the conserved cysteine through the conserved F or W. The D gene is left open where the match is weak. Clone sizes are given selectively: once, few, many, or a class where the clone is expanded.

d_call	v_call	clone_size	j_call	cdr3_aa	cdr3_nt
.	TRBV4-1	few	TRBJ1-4	CASSQERGALGEKLFF	TGCGCCAGCAGCCAAGAGAGGGGAGCGCTCGGGGAAAAACTGTTTTTT
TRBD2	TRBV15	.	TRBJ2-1	CATSRGRERVNERFF	TGTGCCACCAGCAGAGGGCGGGAGAGAGTCAATGAGCGGTTCTTC
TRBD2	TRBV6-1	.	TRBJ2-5	CASSELVLAGEQYF	TGTGCCAGCAGTGAATTGGTGCTAGCGGGTGAGCAGTACTTC
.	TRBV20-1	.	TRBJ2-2	CSARFRGSGELFF	TGCAGTGCTAGGTTTCGGGGGTCCGGGGAGCTGTTTTTT
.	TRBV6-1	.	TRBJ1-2	CASSREAGYTF	TGTGCCAGTTCCAGGGAGGCTGGCTACACCTTC
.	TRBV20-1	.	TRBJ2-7	CSARDQRDVSYEQYF	TGCAGTGCTAGAGATCAGAGGGATGTCTCCTACGAGCAGTACTTC
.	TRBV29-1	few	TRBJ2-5	CSVEWRLESEGLQETQYF	TGCAGCGTTGAGTGGCGGCTCGAATCCGAGGGGCTCCAAGAGACCCAGTACTTC
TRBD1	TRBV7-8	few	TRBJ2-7	CASSRQGIPYEQYF	TGTGCCAGTAGCCGACAGGGGATCCCCTACGAGCAGTACTTC
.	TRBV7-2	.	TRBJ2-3	CASSSLPLALGTDTQYF	TGTGCCAGCAGCTCCCTCCCGCTAGCCCTGGGCACAGATACGCAGTATTTT
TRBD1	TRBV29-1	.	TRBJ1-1	CSVDRAEDTEAFF	TGCAGCGTCGACAGGGCGGAAGACACTGAAGCTTTCTTT
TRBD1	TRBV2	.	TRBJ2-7	CASSIPGQGLYEQYF	TGTGCCAGCAGCATTCCGGGACAGGGGCTCTACGAGCAGTACTTC
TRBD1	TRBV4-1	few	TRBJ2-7	CASSQTQFRFDRESYEQYF	TGCGCCAGCAGCCAAACCCAGTTTCGGTTTGACAGGGAATCCTACGAGCAGTACTTC
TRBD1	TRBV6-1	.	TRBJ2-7	CASRISDRGLRSYEQYF	TGTGCCAGCAGGATCAGTGACAGGGGTTTAAGGTCCTACGAGCAGTACTTC
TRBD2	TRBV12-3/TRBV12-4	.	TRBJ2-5	CASSTGTSLETQYF	TGTGCCAGCAGCACCGGGACTAGCCTTGAGACCCAGTACTTC
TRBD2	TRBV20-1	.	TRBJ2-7	CSASPGTSSYNEQYF	TGCAGTGCTTCTCCCGGGACTAGCAGCTACAATGAGCAGTACTTC
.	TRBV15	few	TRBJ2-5	CATSGGGAETQYF	TGTGCCACCAGCGGGGGGGGCGCGGAGACCCAGTACTTC
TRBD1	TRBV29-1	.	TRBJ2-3	CSVSPGTVGADTQYF	TGCAGCGTCAGCCCCGGGACAGTCGGGGCAGATACGCAGTATTTT
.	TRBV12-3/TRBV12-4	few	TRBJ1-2	CASSFGGSYTF	TGTGCCAGCAGTTTTGGGGGTAGCTACACCTTC
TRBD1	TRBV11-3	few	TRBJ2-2	CASSPHPGGNTGELFF	TGTGCCAGCAGCCCCCACCCAGGGGGGAACACCGGGGAGCTGTTTTTT
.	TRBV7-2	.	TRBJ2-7	CASSTLGGSYEQYF	TGTGCCAGCTCTACCCTAGGGGGGTCCTACGAGCAGTACTTC
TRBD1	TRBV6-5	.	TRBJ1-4	CASSSWDRGGEKLFF	TGTGCCAGCAGTTCCTGGGACAGGGGTGGTGAAAAACTGTTTTTT
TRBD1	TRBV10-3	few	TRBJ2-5	CAISEVGTGVKETQYF	TGTGCCATCAGTGAGGTGGGGACAGGGGTAAAGGAGACCCAGTACTTC
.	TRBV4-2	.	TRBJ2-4	CASSHAGGGAKNIQYF	TGTGCCAGCAGCCACGCGGGTGGGGGGGCCAAAAACATTCAGTACTTC
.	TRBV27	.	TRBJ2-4	CASSFLGERVREQYF	TGTGCCAGCAGTTTCCTCGGTGAGCGGGTAAGAGAGCAGTACTTC
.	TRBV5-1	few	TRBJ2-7	CASSPGSGSYEQYF	TGCGCCAGCAGCCCCGGGAGTGGATCCTACGAGCAGTACTTC
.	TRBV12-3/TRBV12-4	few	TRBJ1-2	CASSLVREIYGYTF	TGTGCCAGCAGTTTGGTCAGGGAAATCTATGGCTACACCTTC
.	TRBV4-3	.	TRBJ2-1	CASSQEYPMSYNEQFF	TGCGCCAGCAGCCAAGAATACCCGATGTCGTACAATGAGCAGTTCTTC
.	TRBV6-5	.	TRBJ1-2	CASSEWGLNYGYTF	TGTGCCAGCAGTGAATGGGGACTTAACTATGGCTACACCTTC
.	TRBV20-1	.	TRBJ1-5	CSAGDGPGASNQPQHF	TGCAGTGCTGGGGACGGCCCTGGGGCTAGCAATCAGCCCCAGCATTTT
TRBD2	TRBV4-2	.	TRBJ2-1	CASSQGNSGGAPLHEQFF	TGTGCCAGCAGCCAAGGAAATAGCGGGGGGGCCCCCCTCCATGAGCAGTTCTTC
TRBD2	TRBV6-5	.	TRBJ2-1	CASSYAGLANEQFF	TGTGCCAGCAGTTACGCGGGACTAGCCAATGAGCAGTTCTTC
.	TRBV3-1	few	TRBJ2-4	CASSIRLAKNIQYF	TGTGCCAGCAGTATTCGCCTAGCCAAAAACATTCAGTACTTC
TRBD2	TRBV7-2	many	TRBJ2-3	CASRRLTSADTQYF	TGTGCCAGCAGGCGCCTGACTAGCGCAGATACGCAGTATTTT